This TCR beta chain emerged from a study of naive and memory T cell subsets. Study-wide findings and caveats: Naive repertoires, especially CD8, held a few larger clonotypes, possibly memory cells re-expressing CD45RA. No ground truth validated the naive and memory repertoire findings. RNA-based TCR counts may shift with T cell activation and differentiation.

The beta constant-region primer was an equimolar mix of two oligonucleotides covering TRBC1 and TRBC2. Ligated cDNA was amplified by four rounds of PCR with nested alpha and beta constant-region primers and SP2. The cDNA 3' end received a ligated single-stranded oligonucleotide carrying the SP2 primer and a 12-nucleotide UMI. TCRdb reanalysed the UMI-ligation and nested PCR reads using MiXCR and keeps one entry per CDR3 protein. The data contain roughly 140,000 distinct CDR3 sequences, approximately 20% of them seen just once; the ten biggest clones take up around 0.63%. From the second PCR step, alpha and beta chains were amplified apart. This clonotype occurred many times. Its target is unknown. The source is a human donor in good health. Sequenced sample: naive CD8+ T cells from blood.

The CDR3 region is CASSLEPTSGHEQYF. In nucleotides, the CDR3 is TGTGCCAGCAGCTTAGAACCGACTAGCGGCCACGAGCAGTACTTC. V and J are TRBV11-2 and TRBJ2-7; 9 bases align to TRBD2. The trim removed 0 bases at V and 5 bases at J, leaving 5 bases unmatched. Looked up from germline, CDR1 is SGHAT and CDR2 is FQNNGV. The CDR3 is 15 residues long.